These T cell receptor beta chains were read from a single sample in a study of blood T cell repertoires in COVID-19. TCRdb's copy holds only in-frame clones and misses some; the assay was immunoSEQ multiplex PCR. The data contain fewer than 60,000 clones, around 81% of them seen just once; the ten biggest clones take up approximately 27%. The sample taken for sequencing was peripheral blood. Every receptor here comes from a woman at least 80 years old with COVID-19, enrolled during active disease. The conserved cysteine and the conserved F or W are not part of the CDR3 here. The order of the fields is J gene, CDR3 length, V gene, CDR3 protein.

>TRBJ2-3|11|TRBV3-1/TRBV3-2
ASSQEVGDTQY
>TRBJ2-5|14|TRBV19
ASTDYGGSGLETQY
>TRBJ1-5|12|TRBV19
GADRGYSNQPQH
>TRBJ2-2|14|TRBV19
ASSIGFSGRPGELF
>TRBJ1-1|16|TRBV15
ATSRDRTGITTLRPAF
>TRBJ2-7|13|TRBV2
ASSTGQQSSYEQY
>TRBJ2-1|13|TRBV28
ASNPRLAEYNEQF
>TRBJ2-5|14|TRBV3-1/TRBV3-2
ASSQVLIGGEETQY
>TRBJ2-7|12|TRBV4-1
ASRRASGSYEQY
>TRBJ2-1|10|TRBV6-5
ASSIGILEQF
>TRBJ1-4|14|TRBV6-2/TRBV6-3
ASSGPDTATNEKLF
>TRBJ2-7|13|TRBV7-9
ASSFRDRGPHEQY
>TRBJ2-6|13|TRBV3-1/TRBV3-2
ASSQDPAGANVLT
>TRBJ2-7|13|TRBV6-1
ASSEAGTLKYEQY
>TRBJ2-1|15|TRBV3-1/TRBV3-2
ASSPMIGGRAGNEQF
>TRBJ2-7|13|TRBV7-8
ASSSKTSAPYEQY
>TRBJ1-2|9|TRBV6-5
ASSYRGGYT
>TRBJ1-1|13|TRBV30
AWSVGANLNTEAF
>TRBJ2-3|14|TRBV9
ASSFHSGRGRDTQY
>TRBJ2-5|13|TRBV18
ASSPPGHLQETQY
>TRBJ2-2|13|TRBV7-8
ASSLVRGSTGELF
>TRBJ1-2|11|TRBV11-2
ASRSDSIYGYT
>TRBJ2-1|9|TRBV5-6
ASSYQGAQF
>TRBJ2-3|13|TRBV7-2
ASRPGLASTDTQY
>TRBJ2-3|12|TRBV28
ASSPRTAKDTQY
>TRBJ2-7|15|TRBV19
ATSFASGSSPRYEQY
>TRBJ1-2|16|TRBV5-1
ASSLRPGQGEGNYGYT
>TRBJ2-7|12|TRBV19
ASSELAEPYEQY
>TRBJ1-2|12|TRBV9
ASSGGDRGHGYT
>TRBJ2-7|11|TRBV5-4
ASSLDRSYEQY
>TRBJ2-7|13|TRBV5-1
ASSIDRGLTYEQY
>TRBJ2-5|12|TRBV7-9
ASSFSGNQETQY
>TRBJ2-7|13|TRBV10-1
ASGQGLAGAGEQY
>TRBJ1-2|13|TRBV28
ASSPTLTGNYGYT
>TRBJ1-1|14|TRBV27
ASSPYRTSFVTEAF
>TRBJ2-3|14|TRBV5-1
ASSLVGLAGADTQY
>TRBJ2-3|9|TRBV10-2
ASSGFPYQY
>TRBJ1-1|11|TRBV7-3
ASSYTTNTEAF
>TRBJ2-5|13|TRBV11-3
ASSFGGEYQETQY
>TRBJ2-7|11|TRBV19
ATRGQNTYEQY
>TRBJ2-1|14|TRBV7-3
ASSLTYGAVYNEQF
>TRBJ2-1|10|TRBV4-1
ASSQDYHEQF
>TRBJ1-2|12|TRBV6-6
ASREIQSPYGYT
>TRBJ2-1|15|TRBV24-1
ATSDGGGAVNPNEQF
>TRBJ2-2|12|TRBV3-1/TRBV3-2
ASSHARGDGELF